This T cell receptor (beta chain) was retrieved from a study of blood T cells in healthy people across ages. In germline, CDR1 is SQVTM, CDR2 ANQGSEA. The CDR3 runs to 16 residues. V shed 5 bases, J shed 0 bases, and the junction held 9 bases outside the gene matches. A J-beta primer mix and a sample-barcoded 5' primer were used in a second PCR of about 7 to 11 cycles. TCRdb used MiXCR to reprocess the 5' RACE reads, holding one entry per CDR3 protein. The table includes about 840,000 distinct CDR3 sequences, about 28% detected once. On this clonotype: Its antigen is not known.

Study-wide results and caveats: The percentage of naive T cells correlated strongly with TCR beta diversity.

In addition, the sample was reused for a study of T cells of mothers and their children. In that study: Each 15 ul cDNA reaction used approximately 1.5 ug RNA; all RNA was used. Pairs that are related and pairs that are unrelated have TCR recombination output shaped similarly by thymic selection.

The receptor comes from a middle-aged woman in good health. The rearrangement joins TRBV29-1 to TRBJ2-1; 8 bases map to TRBD1. Sample: blood. In DNA form, the CDR3 reads TGCAGCGTTTCAGGGGGCGAGGGGCTCTCCTACAATGAGCAGTTCTTC. As protein: CSVSGGEGLSYNEQFF.